This T cell receptor beta chain was profiled in a study of blood T cell repertoires in COVID-19. About the study: Collection of acute and convalescent COVID-19 samples took place in the United States, Italy and Spain. PBMCs, B-cell-depleted T cells, or T cells were the source of the cDNA or gDNA that made up the material.

This clone is a singleton in its sample. The CDR3 consists of 13 residues. The germline V gene has CDR1 SGHNT and CDR2 YYREEE (reference sequence). The germline V and J ends were trimmed by 2 bases and 6 bases, with 12 bases remaining between them. Donors of Cohort 3 who recovered were those that had two negative PCRs, clearance, or symptom resolution. Original handling: Estimated nucleated cell counts came from reference gene primer amplification. TCRdb's copy holds only in-frame clones and misses some; the assay was immunoSEQ multiplex PCR. V, J and clone size are taken as reported in that table, and D and trimming were inferred from the DNA itself. Found here are about 370,000 clones, 80% to 90% of them singletons; the top ten hold roughly 0.99%.

Sequencing input: PBMCs or T cells enriched from blood (not recorded which). The sequence derives from a man aged 18 to 29 who had recovered from COVID-19. The gene calls are TRBV5-4 and TRBJ2-7; D possibly corresponds to TRBD2 (6 bases). CDR3 sequence (DNA): TGTGCCAGCAGCTTAAGGGGAGGTGGCGAGCAGTACTTC. This codes for CASSLRGGGEQYF.